This TCR beta chain appears in the sequencing data of a study of Graves' ophthalmopathy and Graves' hyperthyroidism. General observations from the study: The model's prediction of ophthalmopathy progression had 65% to 71% sensitivity and around 72% specificity.

Concerning this clonotype: As yet, its antigen is unknown. Relative to the germline gene, one junction end is altered; a read error may explain this.

The length of the CDR3 is 13 residues. Germline V gene lookup returns CDR1 SQVTM and CDR2 ANQGSEA. CDR3 regions of TCR beta were amplified from RNA transcripts. The first-round RT-PCR employed HTBI primers together with the Qiagen OneStep RT-PCR kit. A multiplex PCR was then performed as the second round. One entry per CDR3 protein, called by TCRdb with MiXCR from the multiplex PCR reads. The sample shows under 350,000 distinct CDR3 sequences, about a sixth of them seen only once. The specimen sequenced was peripheral blood. The V and J genes are TRBV29-1 and TRBJ1-2; D is possibly TRBD1 (6 bases). This TCR was recovered from an adult man with Graves' ophthalmopathy. CDR3 protein: CSVRVRGGYGYIF. Here the CDR3 DNA reads TGCAGCGTTCGGGTCAGGGGCGGGTATGGCTACATCTTC.